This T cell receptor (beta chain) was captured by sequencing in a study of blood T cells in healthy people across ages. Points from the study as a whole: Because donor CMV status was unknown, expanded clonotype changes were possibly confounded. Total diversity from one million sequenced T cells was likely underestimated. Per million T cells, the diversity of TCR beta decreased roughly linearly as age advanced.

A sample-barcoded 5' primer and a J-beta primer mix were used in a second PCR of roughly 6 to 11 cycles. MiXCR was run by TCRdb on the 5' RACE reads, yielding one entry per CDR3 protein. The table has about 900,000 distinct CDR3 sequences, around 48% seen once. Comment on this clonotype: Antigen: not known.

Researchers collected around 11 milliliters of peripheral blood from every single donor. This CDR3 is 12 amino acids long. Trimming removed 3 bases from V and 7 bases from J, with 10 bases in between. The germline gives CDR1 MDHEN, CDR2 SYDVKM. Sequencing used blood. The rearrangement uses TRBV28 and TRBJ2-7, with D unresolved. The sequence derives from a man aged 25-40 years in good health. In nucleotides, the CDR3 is TGTGCCAGCAGTTTTACTACCCCTGAGCAGTACTTC. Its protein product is CASSFTTPEQYF. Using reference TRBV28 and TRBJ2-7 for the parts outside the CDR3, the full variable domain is DVKVTQSSRYLVKRTGEKVFLECVQDMDHENMFWYRQDPGLGLRLIYFSYDVKMKEKGDIPEGYSVSREKKERFSLILESASTNQTSMYLCASSFTTPEQYFGPGTRLTVT.